This TCR beta chain was recorded in a study of T cells in Graves' hyperthyroidism and ophthalmopathy. The V gene's germline CDR1 is SGHAT and CDR2 FQNNGV. CDR3 length: 17 residues. J gave up 2 bases and V 6 bases, and 11 bases lay outside the gene matches. From RNA transcripts, TCR beta CDR3 regions were amplified. A set of HTBI primers served as the primers for a first-round RT-PCR of the TCR CDR3. Using its own MiXCR run on the multiplex PCR reads, TCRdb lists one record per CDR3 protein. The table includes 500,000 to 750,000 distinct CDR3 sequences, 13% to 15% detected once. The study excluded patients with uncontrolled infection, other autoimmune disease, pregnancy or lactation.

Input material: blood. The source of this sequence is a woman between 18 and 29 years old with Graves' ophthalmopathy. The chain has TRBV11-2 and TRBJ2-3, with 10 bases that match TRBD2. CDR3 sequence reads: CASRSPRLAGLTDTQYF. The CDR3 DNA sequence: TGTGCCAGCAGGTCCCCCAGACTAGCGGGCCTCACAGATACGCAGTATTTT.